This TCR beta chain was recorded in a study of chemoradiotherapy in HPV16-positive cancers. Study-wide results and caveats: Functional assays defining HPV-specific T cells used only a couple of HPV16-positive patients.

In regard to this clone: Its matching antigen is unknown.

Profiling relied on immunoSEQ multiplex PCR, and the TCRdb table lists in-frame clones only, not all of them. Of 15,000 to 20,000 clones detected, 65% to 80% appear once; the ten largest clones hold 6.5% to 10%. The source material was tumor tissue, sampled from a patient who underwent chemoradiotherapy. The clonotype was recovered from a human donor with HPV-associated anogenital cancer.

The CDR3 spells CASSFGLAVGTQYF. Here the CDR3 DNA reads TGTGCCAGCAGCTTTGGACTAGCGGTGGGTACGCAGTATTTT. This sequence joins TRBV7-9 and TRBJ2-3; 10 bases agree with TRBD2. Germline CDR1 SEHNR, CDR2 FQNEAQ (reference sequence). The CDR3 spans 14 residues. With 3 bases clipped from V and 8 bases from J, the junction kept 5 bases outside the gene matches.